Listed here are 11 T cell receptor beta chains from one sample, sequenced in a study of shared clonotypes between healthy human individuals. The repertoire was sequenced with immunoSEQ multiplex PCR; TCRdb's copy has only in-frame clones and lacks some. Of around 500,000 clones listed, approximately 82% are singletons. The sample was PBMCs. The receptors were gathered from a middle-aged woman in good health. Some clones in this sample may be carry-over from other donors' samples.

The chain employs TRBV25-1 and TRBJ2-7; 7 bases align to TRBD1. The CDR3 consists of 13 residues. Germline-derived CDR1 and CDR2 are MGHDK and SYGVNS. V was clipped by 6 bases and J by 0 bases; unmatched bases: 2. The CDR3 reads CASRGTASYEQYF. The CDR3 nucleotides are TGTGCCAGCAGAGGGACAGCCTCCTACGAGCAGTACTTC.

Here the CDR3 reads CASRPGNTEAFF. The CDR3 DNA reads TGTGCCAGCAGACCAGGGAACACTGAAGCTTTCTTT. V is TRBV7-2 and J is TRBJ1-1; D ambiguous. The CDR3 loop spans 12 amino acids. Germline CDR1 and CDR2: SGHTA and FQGNSA. The ends were cut back, 6 bases at V and 1 base at J, with 6 bases in the middle.

V usage is TRBV5-1 and J usage is TRBJ2-5; TRBD2 aligns across 9 bases. This CDR3 is 16 amino acids long. V was clipped by 1 base and J by 4 bases; unmatched bases: 8. Germline assignment: CDR1 SGHRS and CDR2 YFSETQ. CDR3 coding DNA: TGCGCCAGCAGCTTGCCAGAGATTAGCGGGAGAGAGACCCAGTACTTC. It is translated as CASSLPEISGRETQYF.

In this sample, this clone turned up once. The identical CDR3 is also encoded by other nucleotide sequences in the sample. The J gene is TRBJ2-1, the V gene TRBV5-4, with 9 nucleotides matching TRBD1. This CDR3 comprises 15 residues. V was clipped by 4 bases and J by 2 bases; unmatched bases: 4. Germline CDR1 and CDR2: SGHNT and YYREEE (reference sequence). The CDR3 DNA follows: TGTGCCAGCAGCCTGGGGACAGGGCCCTACAATGAGCAGTTCTTC. Translated: CASSLGTGPYNEQFF.

The rearrangement joins TRBV5-1 to TRBJ2-1; D gene unclear. The CDR3 contains 14 residues. Trimming shortened V by 2 bases and J by 3 bases, and 9 bases separated the two germline ends. The germline gives CDR1 SGHRS, CDR2 YFSETQ. The CDR3 is CASSFRVGYNEQFF. In DNA form, the CDR3 reads TGCGCCAGCAGCTTTAGAGTGGGCTACAATGAGCAGTTCTTC.

This chain uses TRBV5-4 with TRBJ2-3, with TRBD2 as a possible D gene (6 bases). Germline CDR1 is SGHNT and CDR2 is YYREEE (reference sequence). This CDR3 is built from 14 residues. Trimming left V 4 bases short and J 2 bases short, with 11 bases between. The CDR3 loop reads CASSRDSLTDTQYF. The CDR3 DNA reads as TGTGCCAGCAGCCGGGACTCGCTCACAGATACGCAGTATTTT.

DNA of the CDR3: TGTGCCTGGACGGGACAGTTAGCCGGGGAGCTGTTTTTT. Translated, it gives CAWTGQLAGELFF. The chain recombines TRBV30 with TRBJ2-2; TRBD1 agrees at 7 bases. The V gene's germline CDR1 is GTSNPN and CDR2 SVGIG (reference sequence). Germline trimming cut 4 bases from V and 6 bases from J; bases unmatched to any gene: 5. CDR3 length: 13 residues. Supplemented by reference TRBV30 and TRBJ2-2, the full variable domain reads SQTIHQWPATLVQPVGSPLSLECTVEGTSNPNLYWYRQAAGRGLQLLFYSVGIGQISSEVPQNLSASRPQDRQFILSSKKLLLSDSGFYLCAWTGQLAGELFFGEGSRLTVL.

This chain uses TRBV5-4 with TRBJ2-2; D is possibly TRBD2 (6 bases). This CDR3 contains 15 residues. The ends were cut back, 1 base at V and 5 bases at J, with 12 bases in the middle. The germline V gene encodes CDR1 SGHNT and CDR2 YYREEE (reference sequence). The CDR3 is CASSLWSAGTGELFF. The CDR3 coding sequence is TGTGCCAGCAGCTTGTGGAGCGCGGGAACCGGGGAGCTGTTTTTT.

The gene calls are TRBV30 and TRBJ1-2; D uncertain. The CDR3 totals 14 residues. Germline CDR1 is GTSNPN and CDR2 is SVGIG (reference sequence). V was cut by 4 bases and J by 0 bases, with 12 bases left in between. The DNA of the CDR3 is TGTGCCTGGACTAATCTTGGGGCTAACTATGGCTACACCTTC. It codes for CAWTNLGANYGYTF.

This clone has a handful of counts. The V and J genes are TRBV18 and TRBJ2-5, with a weak D call TRBD1 (6 bases). This CDR3 is 15 amino acids long. The germline V and J ends were trimmed by 3 bases and 5 bases, with 16 bases remaining between them. Looked up from germline, CDR1 is KGHSH and CDR2 is LQKENI. CDR3: CASSPGTQQMETQYF. The CDR3 nucleotides read TGTGCCAGCTCACCCGGGACACAACAAATGGAGACCCAGTACTTC.

On this clone: Relative to the germline gene, one junction end is altered; a read error may explain this. The V gene is TRBV6-5, the J gene TRBJ1-1, with 10 nucleotides matching TRBD1. This CDR3 region has 12 residues. The germline V gene encodes CDR1 MNHEY and CDR2 SVGAGI. The DNA for the CDR3 is TGTACCAGCAGTCCCCGGACAGGGGGGACTTTCTTT. This encodes CTSSPRTGGTFF.